This TCR beta chain was sequenced in a study of T cells in Graves' hyperthyroidism and ophthalmopathy. As for the study in general: It was at initial diagnosis, before any treatment, that peripheral blood was collected. Study-wide findings and caveats: Most clonotypes that expanded in the thyroid above 0.001 also showed up in blood.

The diagnostic basis comprised clinical symptoms, serum thyroxine and TRAb, thyroid ultrasound and orbital computed tomography. There were TCR beta CDR3 regions amplified from RNA transcripts. The HTBI primer set drove a first-round RT-PCR of the TCR CDR3. TCRdb analysed the multiplex PCR reads with MiXCR anew, one entry per CDR3 protein. The data hold under 650,000 distinct CDR3 sequences, with about 17% observed a single time. On this clonotype itself: No antigen is known for it.

The CDR3 extends over 15 amino acids. Germline lookup yields CDR1 SGHVS and CDR2 FQNEAQ. With 5 bases removed from V and 1 base from J, the gap between germline ends came to 14 bases. Sequenced: blood. The receptor comes from a woman aged 25 to 39 with Graves' hyperthyroidism. The chain recombines TRBV7-8 with TRBJ1-1; no clear D gene. CDR3 bases: TGTGCCAGCAGCCCCCTACGGGCGGGGAACACTGAAGCTTTCTTT. Translation gives CASSPLRAGNTEAFF.